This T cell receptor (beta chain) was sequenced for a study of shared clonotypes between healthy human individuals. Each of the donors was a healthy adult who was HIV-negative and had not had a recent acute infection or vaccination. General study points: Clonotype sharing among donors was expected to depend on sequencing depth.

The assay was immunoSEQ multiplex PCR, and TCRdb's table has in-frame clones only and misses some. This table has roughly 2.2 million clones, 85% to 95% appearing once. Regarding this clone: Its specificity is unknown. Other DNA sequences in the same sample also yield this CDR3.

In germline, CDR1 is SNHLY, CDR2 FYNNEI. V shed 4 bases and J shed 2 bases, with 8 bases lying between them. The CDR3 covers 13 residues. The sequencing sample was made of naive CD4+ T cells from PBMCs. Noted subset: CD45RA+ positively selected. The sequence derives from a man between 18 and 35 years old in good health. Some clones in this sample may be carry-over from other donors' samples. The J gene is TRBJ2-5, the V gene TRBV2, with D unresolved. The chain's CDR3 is CASSGNQQETQYF. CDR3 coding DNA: TGTGCCAGCAGTGGTAATCAGCAAGAGACCCAGTACTTC.